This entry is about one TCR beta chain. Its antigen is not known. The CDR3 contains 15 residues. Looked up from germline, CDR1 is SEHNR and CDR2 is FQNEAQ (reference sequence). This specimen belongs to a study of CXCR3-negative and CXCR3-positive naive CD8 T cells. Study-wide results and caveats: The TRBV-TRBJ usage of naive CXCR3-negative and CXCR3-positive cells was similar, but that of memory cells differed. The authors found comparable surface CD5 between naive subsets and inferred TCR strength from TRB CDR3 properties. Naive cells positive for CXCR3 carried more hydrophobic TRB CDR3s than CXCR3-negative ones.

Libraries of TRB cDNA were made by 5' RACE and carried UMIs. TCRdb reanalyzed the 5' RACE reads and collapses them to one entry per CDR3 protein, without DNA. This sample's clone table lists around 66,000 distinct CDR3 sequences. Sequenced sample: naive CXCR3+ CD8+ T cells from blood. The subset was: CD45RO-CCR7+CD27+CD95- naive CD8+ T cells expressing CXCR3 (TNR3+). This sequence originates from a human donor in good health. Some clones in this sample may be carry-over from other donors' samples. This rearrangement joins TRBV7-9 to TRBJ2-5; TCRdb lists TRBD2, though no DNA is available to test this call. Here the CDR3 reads CASSVPGLIEETQYF. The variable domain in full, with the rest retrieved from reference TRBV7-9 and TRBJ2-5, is DTGVSQNPRHKITKRGQNVTFRCDPISEHNRLYWYRQTLGQGPEFLTYFQNEAQLEKSRLLSDRFSAERPKGSFSTLEIQRTEQGDSAMYLCASSVPGLIEETQYFGPGTRLLVL.